Each of the 21 T cell receptor beta chains below was sequenced from the same sample in a study of spatial heterogeneity in lung cancer. Broader study findings: Expanded intratumoral alpha and beta TCR counts tracked tumor mutation counts.

Indicated time point: sample taken at primary tumor resection. No antigens are known for them. TCRdb independently ran MiXCR on the 5' RACE reads; one entry per CDR3 protein. The sample lists about 8,100 distinct CDR3 sequences; around 12% were seen once. The input for sequencing was lung tumor tissue, taken at surgery. The receptors stem from a male donor with early-stage non-small cell lung cancer.

The sample holds one count of this clonotype. The gene calls are TRBV7-2 and TRBJ1-4, with TRBD1 identical over 8 bases. The CDR3 runs 15 residues. After removal of 4 bases from V and 5 bases from J, the junction contained 6 bases not matched to a gene. Germline CDR1 reads SGHTA; CDR2 reads FQGNSA. The CDR3 loop is CASSSRTGLNEKLFF. The CDR3 region has the DNA TGTGCCAGCAGCTCAAGGACAGGGCTGAATGAAAAACTGTTTTTT.

This clonotype rates as medium-sized (0.01 to 0.1%). V and J are TRBV20-1 and TRBJ2-5; D might be TRBD2 (5 bases). There are 13 residues in the CDR3. Germline V gives CDR1 DFQATT, CDR2 SNEGSKA (reference sequence). Trimming removed 6 bases from V and 4 bases from J, with 15 bases in between. The CDR3 DNA reads TGCAGTGCCCTAAAAATAGGGAGAGAGACCCAGTACTTC. Its protein product is CSALKIGRETQYF.

The chain recombines TRBV12-3 or TRBV12-4 with TRBJ1-4; 10 bases are a match to TRBD1. V shed 3 bases, J shed 3 bases, and the junction held 7 bases outside the gene matches. The CDR3 is 17 residues long. For the CDR3, the DNA is TGTGCCAGCAGTTTCGCCCTTGGACAGGGGGCTAATGAAAAACTGTTTTTT. Residues: CASSFALGQGANEKLFF.

This clonotype occurred many times. The genes are TRBV20-1 and TRBJ2-7; 7 bases map to TRBD1. The CDR3 sequence is 16 residues long. In germline, CDR1 is DFQATT, CDR2 SNEGSKA (reference sequence). Trimming cost V 3 bases and J 3 bases; bases outside gene matches: 14. The CDR3 coding sequence is TGCAGTGCTAGCGACTTGGGACAGCCAAGCAGCTACGAGCAGTACTTC. This sequence encodes CSASDLGQPSSYEQYF.

This clonotype was recorded at least ten times. The chain joins TRBV19 to TRBJ1-4; 10 bases agree with TRBD1. The germline V gene has CDR1 LNHDA and CDR2 SQIVND (reference sequence). J was trimmed by 8 bases and V by 5 bases; bases with no gene match: 5. The CDR3 loop spans 14 amino acids. As DNA, the CDR3 is TGTGCCAGTAGTGGCTGGGACAGGGGCGAAAAACTGTTTTTT. Encoded protein: CASSGWDRGEKLFF.

Ten or more counts support this clonotype. Germline is not matched at one junction end, which may reflect a read error. The rearrangement joins TRBV5-1 to TRBJ2-1, with 13 bases identical to TRBD2. The germline V gene encodes CDR1 SGHRS and CDR2 YFSETQ. The CDR3 runs to 14 residues. The CDR3 DNA sequence: TGCGCCAGCAGCACCGGGACTAGCGGGACTGGTGAGATCTTC. It specifies CASSTGTSGTGEIF.

This clonotype appeared a few times. The J gene is TRBJ2-4, the V gene TRBV12-3 or TRBV12-4, with D possibly being TRBD1 or TRBD2 (6 bases each). V was cut by 5 bases and J by 6 bases, with 17 bases left in between. This CDR3 has 15 amino acids. CDR3 coding DNA: TGTGCCAGCAGTATACAGGGATTCGGGGGAAACATTCAGTACTTC. Its translation: CASSIQGFGGNIQYF.

In this sample, this clonotype turned up many times. The rearrangement links TRBV19 to TRBJ2-1; D is unresolved. Germline-derived CDR1 and CDR2 are LNHDA and SQIVND (reference sequence). The CDR3 is 15 residues long. Trimming left V 7 bases short and J 0 bases short, with 13 bases between. CDR3 sequence: CASKKDPSSYNEQFF. The DNA for the CDR3 is TGTGCCAGTAAAAAGGACCCGAGCTCCTACAATGAGCAGTTCTTC.

The chain links TRBV27 to TRBJ2-2; 10 bases match TRBD2. J gave up 4 bases and V 4 bases, and 6 bases lay outside the gene matches. CDR1 and CDR2 from the germline V gene are MNHEY and SMNVEV (reference sequence). The CDR3 is 16 amino acids. Here the CDR3 DNA reads TGTGCCAGCAGTTATGCTAGCGGGAGCGGCACCGGGGAGCTGTTTTTT. It yields the protein CASSYASGSGTGELFF.

This clonotype is classed as medium-sized (0.01 to 0.1%). The chain has TRBV7-9 and TRBJ2-2, with 9 bases fitting TRBD2. Per germline, CDR1 SEHNR and CDR2 FQNEAQ (reference sequence). The junction had 13 bases not matched to a gene; V was cut back by 0 bases and J by 5 bases. This CDR3 is built from 19 residues. The CDR3: CASSLALPASGTRTGELFF. The CDR3 nucleotides read TGTGCCAGCAGCTTAGCGCTCCCCGCTAGCGGGACCCGAACCGGGGAGCTGTTTTTT. The full variable domain, with the rest looked up from reference TRBV7-9 and TRBJ2-2, is DTGVSQNPRHKITKRGQNVTFRCDPISEHNRLYWYRQTLGQGPEFLTYFQNEAQLEKSRLLSDRFSAERPKGSFSTLEIQRTEQGDSAMYLCASSLALPASGTRTGELFFGEGSRLTVL.

This clonotype was recorded many times. The chain joins TRBV3-1 to TRBJ2-2; 11 bases are a match to TRBD2. Germline assignment: CDR1 LGHDT and CDR2 YNNKEL (reference sequence). This CDR3 region has 15 residues. J was trimmed by 6 bases and V by 4 bases; bases with no gene match: 4. The CDR3 DNA sequence: TGTGCCAGCAGCCCTATACTAGCGGGAGCCGGGGAGCTGTTTTTT. It codes for CASSPILAGAGELFF. The variable domain in full, with the rest retrieved from reference TRBV3-1 and TRBJ2-2, is DTAVSQTPKYLVTQMGNDKSIKCEQNLGHDTMYWYKQDSKKFLKIMFSYNNKELIINETVPNRFSPKSPDKAHLNLHINSLELGDSAVYFCASSPILAGAGELFFGEGSRLTVL.

This clonotype is medium-sized. This chain joins TRBV20-1 and TRBJ2-7; 9 bases are a match to TRBD2. The CDR3 has 12 amino acids. Germline loops: CDR1 DFQATT, CDR2 SNEGSKA (reference sequence). V lost 7 bases and J lost 0; bases outside the gene matches: 1. The CDR3 DNA sequence: TGCAGTGTGGGACTAGCCTCCTACGAGCAGTACTTC. As protein: CSVGLASYEQYF.

The rearrangement uses TRBV9 and TRBJ2-1, with 9 bases matching TRBD1. The CDR3 contains 15 residues. The germline V gene has CDR1 SGDLS and CDR2 YYNGEE. With 0 bases clipped from V and 7 bases from J, the junction kept 5 bases outside the gene matches. CDR3 DNA sequence: TGTGCCAGCAGCGTAGGGGGACAGGGAGGAAATGAGCAGTTCTTC. Translation: CASSVGGQGGNEQFF.

This clonotype turned up a few times. The chain employs TRBV5-5 and TRBJ1-2; no clear D. This CDR3 has 15 amino acids. V gave up 0 bases and J gave up 8 bases, with 17 bases separating them. From germline, CDR1 is SGHKS and CDR2 YYEKEE (reference sequence). The DNA for the CDR3 is TGTGCCAGCAGCTTGGAGGAAAGGGTTTTAGGAGGCTACACCTTC. Amino acids: CASSLEERVLGGYTF.

By frequency in the sample, this clonotype is medium-sized (0.01 to 0.1%). The CDR3 sequence: CASSVPDPHTDTQYF. The CDR3, as DNA: TGTGCCAGCAGCGTACCTGACCCCCACACAGATACGCAGTATTTT. V usage is TRBV9 and J usage is TRBJ2-3; D is uncertain. Germline loops: CDR1 SGDLS, CDR2 YYNGEE. V was cut by 1 base and J by 2 bases, with 11 bases left in between. The CDR3 runs to 15 residues.

The count of this clonotype is one. The rearrangement uses TRBV20-1 and TRBJ2-3; TRBD2 agrees at 13 bases. Germline V gene data show CDR1 as DFQATT and CDR2 as SNEGSKA (reference sequence). Trimming removed 6 bases from V and 2 bases from J; junction bases left unmatched: 8. This CDR3 region has 16 residues. The CDR3: CSARTSGSADTDTQYF. In DNA, the CDR3 is TGCAGTGCCCGGACTAGCGGGAGCGCGGACACAGATACGCAGTATTTT.

This clonotype was found many times. V and J are TRBV7-9 and TRBJ2-6; weak D call: TRBD1 (6 bases). Germline V gene sequence: CDR1 SEHNR, CDR2 FQNEAQ (reference sequence). V lost 2 bases and J 4 bases, leaving 21 bases between the germline ends. The CDR3 covers 19 residues. CDR3 sequence (DNA): TGTGCCAGCAGCTTAACTCCGGGACAAGGGGCCTCCGGGGCCAACGTCCTGACTTTC. As protein: CASSLTPGQGASGANVLTF.

V gene TRBV6-5 combines with J gene TRBJ2-3; D may match TRBD1 or TRBD2 (5 bases each). The length of the CDR3 is 17 residues. CDR1 MNHEY and CDR2 SVGAGI come from the germline V gene. The ends were cut back, 6 bases at V and 3 bases at J, with 22 bases in the middle. DNA of the CDR3: TGTGCCAGCAGCCCCCCCCTTGGGGGATCCGGGACAGATACGCAGTATTTT. Amino acids: CASSPPLGGSGTDTQYF.

This clonotype was seen at least ten times. This chain joins TRBV10-1 and TRBJ1-1; no clear D. Trimming cost V 3 bases and J 0 bases, with 8 bases left between them. The CDR3 sequence is 14 residues long. From germline, CDR1 is WNHNN and CDR2 SYGVQD (reference sequence). CDR3 region: CASSEGRMNTEAFF. The DNA for the CDR3 is TGCGCCAGCAGTGAAGGACGTATGAACACTGAAGCTTTCTTT.

There are many counts of this clonotype. The chain is built from TRBV11-2 and TRBJ2-2; a weak D match, TRBD2 (6 bases). Trimming pared 6 bases from V and 2 bases from J, leaving 13 bases between. The CDR3 totals 15 residues. In germline, CDR1 is SGHAT, CDR2 FQNNGV. The CDR3 is CASRNRDSNTGELFF. The CDR3 DNA reads as TGTGCCAGCAGAAACCGGGACTCCAACACCGGGGAGCTGTTTTTT.

The count of this clonotype is one. This chain joins TRBV5-1 and TRBJ1-3; no reliable D call. Germline CDR1 and CDR2: SGHRS and YFSETQ. V gave up 4 bases and J gave up 9 bases, with 20 bases separating them. The length of the CDR3 is 15 residues. CDR3 coding DNA: TGCGCCAGCAGCCTAATGGACTCTGGAATTGGCACCATATATTTT. The encoded protein is CASSLMDSGIGTIYF.